Shown below are 18 T cell receptor beta chains from a single sample sequenced in a study of molecular identifiers for immune sequencing clone quantification (dated by TCRdb to 2016 to 2019). Libraries were prepared through PCR. Sequencing took place on an Illumina HiSeq 4000. TCRdb applied fastp at Q25 and MiXCR to the public reads, then kept only in-frame beta chains. Rows are unified per CDR3 protein, each entry keeping the most common DNA and genes. The sample includes 300,000 to 400,000 distinct CDR3 sequences, with 20% to 25% observed a single time. Of the sample, under 0.95% falls within the top ten clones. The sample comprised naive CD8+ T cells from blood, with Jurkat cell RNA spiked in. This specimen's cell subset or site label, interpreted: FACS-sorted CD8+CD4-CCR7+CD45RA+ naive T cells. These receptor sequences come from a human donor in good health. Some libraries in this study had Jurkat cell RNA spiked in.

This clonotype was seen many times. V and J are TRBV5-1 and TRBJ2-3; a possible D gene is TRBD2 (6 bases). Germline V lookup: CDR1 SGHRS, CDR2 YFSETQ. V was clipped by 4 bases and J by 0 bases, with 15 bases between them. CDR3 length: 16 amino acids. DNA for the CDR3: TGCGCCAGCAGCGCGGGAAGGGCGACTAGCACAGATACGCAGTATTTT. This encodes CASSAGRATSTDTQYF.

Concerning this clonotype itself: A much larger clone lies one base from this, so it may be a read error. V is TRBV29-1 and J is TRBJ2-7; D possibly corresponds to TRBD2 (5 bases). The V gene lost 5 bases and the J gene lost 6 bases, with 20 bases spanning the gap. The CDR3 has 14 amino acids. From germline, CDR1 is SQVTM and CDR2 ANQGSEA. The CDR3 reads CSVQLGGRPLEQYF. CDR3 DNA: TGCAGCGTTCAGCTTGGCGGGCGCCCCCTCGAGCAGTACTTC.

This chain joins TRBV19 and TRBJ2-7, with TRBD1 matching 9 bases. Germline V gives CDR1 LNHDA, CDR2 SQIVND (reference sequence). V shed 0 bases and J 2 bases; nucleotides not matched to a gene: 5. The CDR3 is 16 residues long. The CDR3 sequence is CASSIDRGQGTYEQYF. The CDR3 DNA is TGTGCCAGTAGTATAGATCGGGGACAGGGTACCTACGAGCAGTACTTC.

This clonotype was seen at least ten times. The chain joins TRBV28 to TRBJ2-7; D may be TRBD2 (6 bases). Between the trimmed V and J ends, which lost 5 bases and 2 bases, there was a span of 22 bases. The CDR3 is made up of 17 amino acids. Germline CDR1 MDHEN, CDR2 SYDVKM. The CDR3 sequence: CASSTTFGRDWAYEQYF. The CDR3 nucleotides read TGTGCCAGCAGTACAACATTTGGGCGGGACTGGGCCTACGAGCAGTACTTC.

This clonotype has a handful of counts. The CDR3 is CASSQGRPGAYEQYF. The CDR3 DNA reads as TGTGCCAGCAGCCAGGGCCGCCCGGGTGCCTACGAGCAGTACTTC. The chain carries TRBV3-2 and TRBJ2-7; the table calls TRBD1, which could not be checked here. TRBV3-2 is a pseudogene locus. The CDR3 has 15 residues.

The CDR3 sequence: CASSFSGSSADTQYF. The CDR3 bases are TGTGCCAGCAGCTTCAGCGGGAGTAGCGCAGATACGCAGTATTTT. V gene TRBV7-6 combines with J gene TRBJ2-3; 8 positions match TRBD2. The CDR3 extends over 15 amino acids. The germline V gene has CDR1 SGHVS and CDR2 FNYEAQ. V dropped 3 bases and J dropped 4; count of bases not matched to a gene: 6.

The V and J genes are TRBV29-1 and TRBJ2-7; possibly TRBD1 for D (6 bases). With 6 bases removed from V and 1 base from J, the gap between germline ends came to 10 bases. CDR1 and CDR2 (germline): SQVTM, ANQGSEA. This CDR3 comprises 12 residues. The CDR3 DNA sequence: TGCAGCGTATGGACAGAATCCTACGAGCAGTACTTC. It yields the protein CSVWTESYEQYF.

This clonotype was detected only a few times. The J gene is TRBJ1-1, the V gene TRBV10-1; 7 bases are a match to TRBD1. The CDR3 contains 13 residues. V lost 10 bases to trimming and J lost 1 base; unmatched junction nucleotides: 6. Per germline, CDR1 WNHNN and CDR2 SYGVQD (reference sequence). The CDR3 sequence: CATRQGRNTEAFF. CDR3 coding DNA: TGCGCCACCAGACAGGGAAGGAACACTGAAGCTTTCTTT.

This clonotype has only a few counts. V is TRBV6-5 and J is TRBJ2-7; TRBD1 matches at 9 bases. Unmatched junction bases numbered 4, after V lost 6 bases and J lost 4 bases. Germline V gives CDR1 MNHEY, CDR2 SVGAGI. The CDR3 loop spans 13 amino acids. CDR3 in DNA: TGTGCCAGCAGGAACAGGGGGCAATACGAGCAGTACTTC. It yields the protein CASRNRGQYEQYF.

This clonotype was counted between two and nine times. J is TRBJ2-3 and V is TRBV13, with 7 bases matching TRBD2. Per the germline V gene, CDR1 is PRHDT and CDR2 is FYEKMQ (reference sequence). The CDR3 is 15 amino acids. V was clipped by 4 bases and J by 1 base; unmatched bases: 5. CDR3 nucleotides: TGTGCCAGCAGCTGGGGGGAGGGAGGCACAGATACGCAGTATTTT. It is translated as CASSWGEGGTDTQYF.

This clonotype was recorded many times. The J gene is TRBJ1-5, the V gene TRBV2; no firm D call. Germline-derived CDR1 and CDR2 are SNHLY and FYNNEI. There are 15 residues in the CDR3. V was trimmed by 6 bases and J by 1 base, leaving 13 bases between them. Here the CDR3 reads CASRGRKGSNQPQHF. As DNA, the CDR3 is TGTGCCAGCAGGGGCCGGAAGGGCAGCAATCAGCCCCAGCATTTT.

J is TRBJ2-5 and V is TRBV20-1, with 7 bases matching TRBD1. J was trimmed by 2 bases and V by 0 bases; bases with no gene match: 9. Looked up from germline, CDR1 is DFQATT and CDR2 is SNEGSKA (reference sequence). The CDR3 covers 16 residues. CDR3 sequence (DNA): TGCAGTGCTAGAGATCTCAGGGGGAGTTTTCAAGAGACCCAGTACTTC. It translates to CSARDLRGSFQETQYF.

A word on this clonotype: Germline and junction disagree at one end, which may indicate a read error. The CDR3 DNA follows: TGCAGTGCTAGCGAGAGAGCGGGAGTGAACTACGCGCAGTGCTTC. Protein product: CSASERAGVNYAQCF. The rearrangement links TRBV20-1 to TRBJ2-7, with TRBD2 matching over 8 bases. Germline CDR1 reads DFQATT; CDR2 reads SNEGSKA (reference sequence). The CDR3 is made up of 15 amino acids.

This clonotype was recorded at least ten times. This chain uses TRBV27 with TRBJ2-7; TRBD1 aligns across 7 bases. The CDR3 spans 13 residues. Germline V gives CDR1 MNHEY, CDR2 SMNVEV (reference sequence). After removal of 6 bases from V and 5 bases from J, the junction contained 7 bases not matched to a gene. CDR3 nucleotide sequence: TGTGCCAGCAGCCCGACAGGGCCCCACGAGCAGTACTTC. Amino acids: CASSPTGPHEQYF.

This clonotype was found a few times. The chain employs TRBV7-9 and TRBJ2-7, with D possibly TRBD1 on 5 matching bases. Germline V gives CDR1 SEHNR, CDR2 FQNEAQ (reference sequence). The CDR3 length is 13 residues. V was cut by 6 bases and J by 1 base, with 10 bases left in between. The CDR3 coding sequence is TGTGCCAGCAGTTGGACACCTTCCTACGAGCAGTACTTC. This translates into CASSWTPSYEQYF.

This clonotype was detected a few times. A much larger clone lies a single base off, so this may be a read error. The chain links TRBV20-1 to TRBJ1-1; no definite D call. The germline V gene has CDR1 DFQATT and CDR2 SNEGSKA (reference sequence). The CDR3 runs to 16 residues. This CDR3 reads CSARVDGIGVNTEALF. The CDR3 DNA reads TGCAGTGCTAGAGTGGATGGGATTGGAGTAAACACTGAAGCTCTCTTT.

About this clonotype itself: A clone one base away is much larger, so this may be a read error. The V and J genes are TRBV25-1 and TRBJ1-5; possibly TRBD1 for D (5 bases). Germline V CDR1 and CDR2: MGHDK, SYGVNS. The CDR3 has 15 amino acids. The CDR3, as DNA: TGTGCCAGCCTCAGGACAAGATATAGCAATCAGCCCCGGCATTTT. It specifies CASLRTRYSNQPRHF. Full variable domain (rest looked up from reference TRBV25-1 and TRBJ1-5): EADIYQTPRYLVIGTGKKITLECSQTMGHDKMYWYQQDPGMELHLIHYSYGVNSTEKGDLSSESTVSRIRTEHFPLTLESARPSHTSQYLCASLRTRYSNQPRHFGDGTRLSIL.

About this clonotype itself: A much larger clone lies a single base off, so this may be a read error. The rearrangement uses TRBV2 and TRBJ2-1; 7 nucleotides match TRBD1. In germline, CDR1 is SNHLY, CDR2 FYNNEI. There are 15 residues in the CDR3. CDR3 sequence: CASSEGQGVYNGQFF. Written as DNA, the CDR3 is TGTGCCAGCAGTGAAGGGCAGGGGGTGTACAATGGGCAGTTCTTC.